Listed here is a single T cell receptor beta chain. Profiled with immunoSEQ multiplex PCR; TCRdb holds only in-frame clones, not every one. The table has about 160,000 clones, less than 90% seen once. Germline CDR1 SGHRS, CDR2 YFSETQ. The V end lost 1 base, the J end lost 4 bases, and 24 bases lay between the germline ends. CDR3 size: 19 residues. Separate from the 666-subject first cohort, the 120-subject validation cohort was the one that the donors belonged to. This sample was included in a study of cytomegalovirus exposure and HLA in healthy donors. This clonotype originated in a woman in her late teens or twenties in good health and CMV-seronegative. The specimen sequenced was PBMCs. V gene TRBV5-1 combines with J gene TRBJ2-1, with a tentative D call TRBD2 (7 bases). The CDR3 DNA follows: TGCGCCAGCAGCTTGCGCCCCCCTAGTATGGCGGGGGCTTACAATGAGCAGTTCTTC. Encoded protein: CASSLRPPSMAGAYNEQFF.